One sample yielded the 6 T cell receptor beta chains listed below, sequenced in a study of T cells after yellow fever vaccination. One entry per CDR3 protein results from TCRdb running MiXCR on the 5' RACE reads. The data hold about 210,000 distinct CDR3 sequences, with roughly 3.3% observed a single time. The sequencing used CD4+ T cells sorted from PBMCs, collected 10 days after the yellow fever booster vaccination. The receptors come from a man younger than 35 who received the YFV17D yellow fever vaccine.

This clonotype appeared a single time. The rearrangement links TRBV10-1 to TRBJ2-3, with 8 bases identical to TRBD2. V lost 3 bases, J lost 4 bases, and 3 bases stayed unmatched. CDR3 length: 14 amino acids. The germline V gene encodes CDR1 WNHNN and CDR2 SYGVQD (reference sequence). The CDR3, as DNA: TGCGCCAGCAGTGACGGGGGGGGGCCAGATACGCAGTATTTT. This translates into CASSDGGGPDTQYF.

This clonotype has ten or more counts. The V gene is TRBV12-3 or TRBV12-4, the J gene TRBJ1-5, with 8 bases identical to TRBD1. The CDR3 length is 18 residues. The trim removed 6 bases at V and 1 base at J, leaving 14 bases unmatched. DNA of the CDR3: TGTGCCAGCAGCAGTATCGGACAGGGCGATGGGAGCAATCAGCCCCAGCATTTT. It translates to CASSSIGQGDGSNQPQHF.

The V gene is TRBV3-1, the J gene TRBJ2-5, with 10 bases matching TRBD2. V was pared by 3 bases and J by 2 bases, with 6 bases of the junction left unmatched. Germline CDR1 LGHDT, CDR2 YNNKEL (reference sequence). The CDR3 runs 16 residues. The CDR3 DNA reads as TGTGCCAGCAGCCATTGGGCTAGCGGGGGTCAAGAGACCCAGTACTTC. Encoded protein: CASSHWASGGQETQYF.

This clonotype was observed at least ten times. The rearrangement uses TRBV5-5 and TRBJ1-4, with a tentative D call TRBD1 (6 bases). There are 14 residues in the CDR3. Germline assignment: CDR1 SGHKS and CDR2 YYEKEE (reference sequence). V gave up 3 bases and J gave up 6 bases, with 12 bases separating them. CDR3 in DNA: TGTGCCAGCAGCTCCTCGGACAGTTATGAAAAACTGTTTTTT. It translates to CASSSSDSYEKLFF.

The chain joins TRBV12-5 to TRBJ2-1; no clear D gene. The ends were cut back, 1 base at V and 6 bases at J, with 10 bases in the middle. Germline CDR1 is LGHNT and CDR2 is FRNRAP. This CDR3 region has 14 residues. CDR3 in DNA: TGTGCTAGTGGTTTGGAGAACTGGGGCAATGAGCAGTTCTTC. Translating gives CASGLENWGNEQFF.

This clonotype came up many times. This chain connects TRBV18 to TRBJ2-1, with TRBD2 matching 12 bases. V lost 1 base, J lost 8 bases, and 3 bases stayed unmatched. CDR3 length: 15 residues. Germline V gives CDR1 KGHSH, CDR2 LQKENI. The CDR3 nucleotides are TGTGCCAGCTCACCACTGACTAGCGGGGGTTATGAGCAGTTCTTC. Translating it yields CASSPLTSGGYEQFF.